This record concerns one TCR beta chain sequence. Its matching antigen is unknown. The protocol was immunoSEQ multiplex PCR, while the TCRdb copy is restricted to in-frame clones and leaves out a portion. The sample consists of 1,400,000 or so clones, 97% to 99% of them appearing once. This sample was included in a study of shared clonotypes between healthy human individuals. Overall study results and limits: All-four-donor shared clonotypes had higher generation probabilities than non-shared clonotypes did.

Healthy and HIV-negative, the adult donors had no recent acute infections or vaccinations. V shed 6 bases and J 2 bases; nucleotides not matched to a gene: 8. Germline values: CDR1 SNHLY, CDR2 FYNNEI. The CDR3 runs 15 residues. What was sequenced was naive CD4+ T cells sorted from blood. Subset specified: CD45RA+ positively selected. The rearrangement joins TRBV2 to TRBJ2-5; 8 bases agree with TRBD1. The receptor's source is a man aged 25-40 years in good health. The CDR3 here is CASRRTGLEQETQYF. For the CDR3, the DNA is TGTGCCAGCAGAAGGACAGGGCTGGAGCAAGAGACCCAGTACTTC.